This entry lists 27 T cell receptor beta chains sequenced from one sample in a study of Ad26.COV2.S vaccination and SARS-CoV-2 variants. The repertoire was sequenced with immunoSEQ multiplex PCR; TCRdb's copy has only in-frame clones and lacks some. The table includes hundreds of thousands of clones, approximately 89% detected once. Treatment specified: 19 received Ad26.COV2.S at low or high dose, single or two shots; a few received placebo; per-sample allocation not given. Day 63 after the first injection of vaccine or placebo was the sampling time. The source material was peripheral blood, sampled in a trial of Ad26.COV2.S vaccine versus placebo. These receptors were taken from a person aged 18-60 years who received the Ad26.COV2.S COVID-19 vaccine or a placebo.

J is TRBJ2-1 and V is TRBV15; 9 nucleotides line up with TRBD1. This CDR3 spans 15 amino acids. Trimming cost V 8 bases and J 3 bases; bases outside gene matches: 8. The germline CDR1 and CDR2 sequences are LNHNV and YYDKDF (reference sequence). CDR3: CATSSDRGVYNEQFF. In DNA form, the CDR3 reads TGTGCCACCTCCTCGGACAGGGGCGTCTACAATGAGCAGTTCTTC. The full variable domain, its missing parts supplied by reference TRBV15 and TRBJ2-1, is DAMVIQNPRYQVTQFGKPVTLSCSQTLNHNVMYWYQQKSSQAPKLLFHYYDKDFNNEADTPDNFQSRRPNTSFCFLDIRSPGLGDTAMYLCATSSDRGVYNEQFFGPGTRLTVL.

This clone has more than one count but fewer than ten. This chain connects TRBV6-7 to TRBJ1-6; TRBD1 is a possible D gene (6 bases). TRBV6-7 counts as an open reading frame of uncertain function. This CDR3 has 16 amino acids. V lost 8 bases, J lost 5 bases, and 19 bases lay in between. Written as DNA, the CDR3 is TGTGCCAGCCCATATCGCAGGGGCAGGGATAATTCACCCCTCCACTTT. It yields the protein CASPYRRGRDNSPLHF.

The chain has TRBV6-5 and TRBJ1-1; 7 nucleotides align to TRBD1. CDR3 size: 13 residues. J gave up 3 bases and V 6 bases, and 4 bases lay outside the gene matches. The V gene's germline CDR1 is MNHEY and CDR2 SVGAGI. CDR3 DNA sequence: TGTGCCAGCAGCCACAGGGGTGACACTGAAGCTTTCTTT. This gives the protein CASSHRGDTEAFF.

This chain connects TRBV5-1 to TRBJ2-1, with 9 bases matching TRBD1. CDR1 SGHRS and CDR2 YFSETQ come from the germline V gene. This CDR3 is built from 15 residues. With 6 bases clipped from V and 7 bases from J, the junction kept 11 bases outside the gene matches. In DNA form, the CDR3 reads TGCGCCAGCACCCCCATAGGGACAGGGCTGAATGAGCAGTTCTTC. This gives the protein CASTPIGTGLNEQFF.

The chain recombines TRBV5-1 with TRBJ1-6; 8 nucleotides align to TRBD1. After removal of 4 bases from V and 7 bases from J, the junction contained 10 bases not matched to a gene. The CDR3 is 16 amino acids. Germline values: CDR1 SGHRS, CDR2 YFSETQ. The CDR3 loop reads CASSLWIRGQNSPLHF. The DNA of the CDR3 is TGCGCCAGCAGCCTATGGATCAGGGGGCAGAATTCACCCCTCCACTTT.

This chain joins TRBV9 and TRBJ2-1; 10 positions match TRBD2. Looked up from germline, CDR1 is SGDLS and CDR2 is YYNGEE. The CDR3 is made up of 16 amino acids. V shed 3 bases and J 8 bases; nucleotides not matched to a gene: 11. CDR3 DNA: TGTGCCAGCAGCGATAAGGGACTAGCGATTTGGCATGAGCAGTTCTTC. Encoded protein: CASSDKGLAIWHEQFF. The full variable domain, its missing parts supplied by reference TRBV9 and TRBJ2-1, is DSGVTQTPKHLITATGQRVTLRCSPRSGDLSVYWYQQSLDQGLQFLIQYYNGEERAKGNILERFSAQQFPDLHSELNLSSLELGDSALYFCASSDKGLAIWHEQFFGPGTRLTVL.

The chain carries TRBV12-3 or TRBV12-4 and TRBJ2-7; tentatively, D is TRBD1 (5 bases). Trimming left V 2 bases short and J 6 bases short, with 11 bases between. This CDR3 has 13 residues. CDR3 amino acids: CASSLQGGREQYF. In DNA form, the CDR3 reads TGTGCCAGCAGTTTACAGGGTGGTCGCGAGCAGTACTTC.

This clone was counted a single time. The rearrangement links TRBV7-3 to TRBJ2-2; D is perhaps TRBD2 (6 bases). CDR1 and CDR2 (germline): SGHTA, FQGTGA. The CDR3 runs to 15 residues. Deletions cut 1 base from V and 4 bases from J, with 10 bases between. As DNA, the CDR3 is TGTGCCAGCAGCTTAAATGACGGGGGCACCGGGGAGCTGTTTTTT. Translated: CASSLNDGGTGELFF.

This chain joins TRBV19 and TRBJ2-3; D gene unclear. The CDR3 is 13 residues long. The germline gives CDR1 LNHDA, CDR2 SQIVND (reference sequence). With 6 bases removed from V and 1 base from J, the gap between germline ends came to 8 bases. The CDR3 DNA follows: TGTGCCAGTAGCCTCAGCGGCACAGATACGCAGTATTTT. This codes for CASSLSGTDTQYF. Complete variable domain (other parts from reference TRBV19 and TRBJ2-3): DGGITQSPKYLFRKEGQNVTLSCEQNLNHDAMYWYRQDPGQGLRLIYYSQIVNDFQKGDIAEGYSVSREKKESFPLTVTSAQKNPTAFYLCASSLSGTDTQYFGPGTRLTVL.

The genes are TRBV11-3 and TRBJ2-2; no firm D call. Trimming removed 5 bases from V and 3 bases from J, with 7 bases in between. This CDR3 contains 13 residues. Germline assignment: CDR1 SGHNT and CDR2 YENEEA. DNA of the CDR3: TGTGCCAGCAGCCAGACACACACCGGGGAGCTGTTTTTT. Its translation: CASSQTHTGELFF.

The rearrangement links TRBV29-1 to TRBJ1-1; D possibly corresponds to TRBD1 (5 bases). The CDR3 has 14 amino acids. The V end lost 6 bases, the J end lost 3 bases, and 17 bases lay between the germline ends. In germline, CDR1 is SQVTM, CDR2 ANQGSEA. The CDR3 region has the DNA TGCAGCGTGACCCGTGTCGGGGGGGACACTGAAGCTTTCTTT. It specifies CSVTRVGGDTEAFF.

This chain uses TRBV7-2 with TRBJ1-5; D perhaps matches TRBD1 (5 bases). The germline gives CDR1 SGHTA, CDR2 FQGNSA. Trimming cost V 5 bases and J 5 bases, with 16 bases left between them. This CDR3 region has 15 residues. CDR3 protein: CASSTGSQGHQPQHF. DNA of the CDR3: TGTGCCAGCAGCACGGGATCCCAGGGCCATCAGCCCCAGCATTTT.

V and J are TRBV6-5 and TRBJ1-4; D is possibly TRBD1 (6 bases). The CDR3 is made up of 15 amino acids. The V gene's germline CDR1 is MNHEY and CDR2 SVGAGI. Trimming removed 7 bases at V and 0 bases at J, with 12 bases between. The CDR3 DNA sequence: TGTGCCAGCAAGCAGGGGACTACAACTAATGAAAAACTGTTTTTT. This translates into CASKQGTTTNEKLFF.

The V call is TRBV6-2 or TRBV6-3, the J call TRBJ2-7; no reliable D call. Germline CDR1 is MNHEY and CDR2 is SVGEGT. Deletions cut 2 bases from V and 1 base from J, with 3 bases between. The CDR3 has 12 amino acids. CDR3: CASSYRSYEQYF. The CDR3 DNA is TGTGCCAGCAGTTACAGGTCCTACGAGCAGTACTTC.

The chain has TRBV2 and TRBJ2-1, with 8 nucleotides matching TRBD1. Germline V gene data show CDR1 as SNHLY and CDR2 as FYNNEI. The length of the CDR3 is 15 residues. Trimming cost V 7 bases and J 3 bases; bases outside gene matches: 8. CDR3 residues: CASNDGTGVYNEQFF. The DNA of the CDR3 is TGTGCCAGCAACGACGGGACAGGAGTCTACAATGAGCAGTTCTTC. Full variable domain (remainder filled in from reference TRBV2 and TRBJ2-1): EPEVTQTPSHQVTQMGQEVILRCVPISNHLYFYWYRQILGQKVEFLVSFYNNEISEKSEIFDDQFSVERPDGSNFTLKIRSTKLEDSAMYFCASNDGTGVYNEQFFGPGTRLTVL.

The chain recombines TRBV9 with TRBJ2-1; 9 bases map to TRBD1. The germline CDR1 and CDR2 sequences are SGDLS and YYNGEE. The CDR3 has 13 amino acids. V was clipped by 3 bases and J by 8 bases; unmatched bases: 3. The DNA of the CDR3 is TGTGCCAGCAGCGGCGGGACAGGGTATGAGCAGTTCTTC. Translating it yields CASSGGTGYEQFF.

This chain links TRBV4-2 with TRBJ1-2; D gene uncertain. CDR1 and CDR2 (germline): LGHNA, YNFKEQ. The length of the CDR3 is 13 residues. V was pared by 3 bases and J by 4 bases, with 9 bases between. The CDR3 region has the DNA TGTGCCAGCAGCCACCCAGAGGGCTATGGCTACACCTTC. Translation: CASSHPEGYGYTF.

The CDR3 sequence: CATSRTLTGGRNTGELFF. The CDR3 DNA sequence: TGTGCCACCAGCAGAACTTTAACAGGGGGTAGGAACACCGGGGAGCTGTTTTTT. The chain uses TRBV15 and TRBJ2-2, with 8 bases that match TRBD1. CDR3 size: 18 residues. V lost 2 bases, J lost 1 base, and 9 bases stayed unmatched. Germline loops: CDR1 LNHNV, CDR2 YYDKDF (reference sequence).

The chain has TRBV6-2 or TRBV6-3 and TRBJ1-2; D is undetermined. The germline V and J ends were trimmed by 5 bases and 2 bases, with 6 bases remaining between them. CDR1 is MNHEY and CDR2 is SVGEGT in the germline V gene. The CDR3 is 12 residues long. CDR3 sequence reads: CASSPTNYGYTF. The CDR3 region has the DNA TGTGCCAGCAGTCCCACCAACTATGGCTACACCTTC.

The V call is TRBV19, the J call TRBJ1-5, with D maybe TRBD1 (6 bases). The CDR3 is made up of 16 amino acids. The V gene's germline CDR1 is LNHDA and CDR2 SQIVND (reference sequence). V was shortened by 5 bases and J by 0 bases, with 14 bases between the two germline ends. The CDR3 coding sequence is TGTGCCAGTAGTCCGAGGACAGATTATAGCAATCAGCCCCAGCATTTT. Amino acid sequence: CASSPRTDYSNQPQHF.

J is TRBJ1-4 and V is TRBV5-1; D remains ambiguous. V shed 0 bases and J shed 6 bases, with 9 bases lying between them. Germline V lookup: CDR1 SGHRS, CDR2 YFSETQ. The CDR3 contains 14 residues. In DNA form, the CDR3 reads TGCGCCAGCAGCTTGGCCGGTGGATATGAAAAACTGTTTTTT. Its translation: CASSLAGGYEKLFF.

The chain is built from TRBV5-8 and TRBJ1-5; weak D call: TRBD1 (5 bases). CDR1 is SGHTS, CDR2 YDEGEE, per germline. The CDR3 covers 14 residues. Trimming stripped 1 base from V and 7 bases from J, with 12 bases between. CDR3 protein: CASSLPGIGQPQHF. In DNA form, the CDR3 reads TGTGCCAGCAGCTTGCCAGGGATTGGGCAGCCCCAGCATTTT. The complete variable domain, with remaining parts taken from reference TRBV5-8 and TRBJ1-5, reads EAGVTQSPTHLIKTRGQQATLRCSPISGHTSVYWYQQALGLGLQFLLWYDEGEERNRGNFPPRFSGRQFPNYSSELNVNALELEDSALYLCASSLPGIGQPQHFGDGTRLSIL.

V gene TRBV18 combines with J gene TRBJ2-2; 7 bases agree with TRBD1. This CDR3 is 16 amino acids long. Germline assignment: CDR1 KGHSH and CDR2 LQKENI. The V and J ends lost 3 bases and 2 bases, in that order; junction bases with no gene match: 6. In DNA, the CDR3 is TGTGCCAGCTCACCCCAGCAGGGGGAAAACACCGGGGAGCTGTTTTTT. Protein: CASSPQQGENTGELFF.

J is TRBJ1-3 and V is TRBV28; D gene ambiguous. The CDR3 has 18 residues. CDR1 and CDR2 (germline): MDHEN, SYDVKM. V lost 3 bases and J 0 bases, leaving 18 bases between the germline ends. This chain's CDR3 is CASSFPPADYSSGNTIYF. CDR3 in DNA: TGTGCCAGCAGTTTTCCTCCCGCAGATTACTCCTCTGGAAACACCATATATTTT. The variable domain in full, completed from reference TRBV28 and TRBJ1-3, reads DVKVTQSSRYLVKRTGEKVFLECVQDMDHENMFWYRQDPGLGLRLIYFSYDVKMKEKGDIPEGYSVSREKKERFSLILESASTNQTSMYLCASSFPPADYSSGNTIYFGEGSWLTVV.

This chain's CDR3 is CASSVGDGYTF. CDR3 nucleotides: TGTGCCAGCAGTGTAGGGGATGGCTACACCTTC. The V and J genes are TRBV2 and TRBJ1-2, with D perhaps TRBD1 (5 bases). This CDR3 is built from 11 residues. V gave up 4 bases and J gave up 6 bases, with 6 bases separating them. Germline CDR1 and CDR2: SNHLY and FYNNEI.

The gene calls are TRBV2 and TRBJ2-5; 9 nucleotides align to TRBD1. This CDR3 is built from 12 residues. Germline CDR1 is SNHLY and CDR2 is FYNNEI. The V and J ends lost 8 bases and 11 bases, in that order; junction bases with no gene match: 9. DNA for the CDR3: TGTGCCAGCCTACAGGGGGCCGGAGGACAGTACTTC. Translation: CASLQGAGGQYF.

The chain combines TRBV7-9 with TRBJ1-5; D is unresolved. With 0 bases removed from V and 5 bases from J, the gap between germline ends came to 5 bases. Germline V gene sequence: CDR1 SEHNR, CDR2 FQNEAQ (reference sequence). The CDR3 has 13 residues. CDR3 DNA sequence: TGTGCCAGCAGCTTAGCGAGGGATCAGCCCCAGCATTTT. Its protein is CASSLARDQPQHF.